Following are 9 T cell receptor beta chains from one sample sequenced in a study of T cell responses to AZD1222 COVID-19 vaccine. The assay was immunoSEQ multiplex PCR, and TCRdb's table has in-frame clones only and misses some. This sample has approximately 96,000 clones, with about nine tenths found just once. Sample: peripheral blood, taken 28 days after the second AZD1222 dose. The receptors here all came from an adult who received the AZD1222 COVID-19 vaccine.

The V call is TRBV15, the J call TRBJ1-2; D is ambiguous. V was cut by 3 bases and J by 6 bases, with 11 bases left in between. Germline V gives CDR1 LNHNV, CDR2 YYDKDF (reference sequence). The CDR3 totals 13 residues. The CDR3 DNA reads TGTGCCACCAGCAGTTTTCGGGGAAATGGCTACACCTTC. It codes for CATSSFRGNGYTF. Variable domain in full (rest from reference TRBV15 and TRBJ1-2): DAMVIQNPRYQVTQFGKPVTLSCSQTLNHNVMYWYQQKSSQAPKLLFHYYDKDFNNEADTPDNFQSRRPNTSFCFLDIRSPGLGDTAMYLCATSSFRGNGYTFGSGTRLTVV.

This sequence joins TRBV28 and TRBJ2-7, with 13 nucleotides matching TRBD2. This CDR3 is 17 amino acids long. J was trimmed by 5 bases and V by 7 bases; bases with no gene match: 14. Per the germline V gene, CDR1 is MDHEN and CDR2 is SYDVKM. The CDR3 DNA reads TGTGCCAGCAATCTGGGAGGACTAGCGGGAGTAGGTAACGAGCAGTACTTC. Amino acid sequence: CASNLGGLAGVGNEQYF.

This clone was observed a handful of times. The V call is TRBV6-5, the J call TRBJ1-6, with D possibly TRBD1 on 6 matching bases. Germline CDR1 is MNHEY and CDR2 is SVGAGI. The CDR3 extends over 15 amino acids. V was shortened by 7 bases and J by 4 bases, with 14 bases between the two germline ends. This chain's CDR3 is CASTQGLNYNSPLHF. DNA for the CDR3: TGTGCCAGCACCCAGGGGTTGAATTATAATTCACCCCTCCACTTT.

V usage is TRBV19 and J usage is TRBJ2-5; TRBD1 matches at 7 bases. CDR1 and CDR2 (germline): LNHDA, SQIVND (reference sequence). Trimming took 6 bases from V and 5 from J; bases not matched to a gene: 9. The CDR3 is made up of 14 amino acids. The CDR3 region is CASRKQGSGETQYF. The CDR3 DNA sequence: TGTGCCAGTAGAAAACAGGGGTCGGGGGAGACCCAGTACTTC.

The chain has TRBV5-4 and TRBJ2-5; 10 nucleotides match TRBD2. The CDR3 length is 15 residues. CDR1 SGHNT and CDR2 YYREEE come from the germline V gene (reference sequence). The ends lost 4 bases at V and 6 bases at J; junction bases unmatched: 9. The CDR3 protein is CASSPGLASGQTQYF. CDR3 coding DNA: TGTGCCAGCAGCCCGGGACTAGCGTCGGGGCAGACCCAGTACTTC.

CDR3 residues: CASSPPGDFLYNEQFF. CDR3 in DNA: TGTGCCAGCAGCCCCCCCGGGGACTTCCTCTACAATGAGCAGTTCTTC. The chain recombines TRBV9 with TRBJ2-1; TRBD2 might be the D (6 bases). In germline, CDR1 is SGDLS, CDR2 YYNGEE. V lost 4 bases to trimming and J lost 3 bases, with 17 bases between them. CDR3 length: 16 residues.

This sequence joins TRBV5-1 and TRBJ2-2; no definite D call. V gave up 1 base and J gave up 4 bases, with 8 bases separating them. CDR1 is SGHRS and CDR2 is YFSETQ in the germline V gene. CDR3 length: 14 amino acids. Written as DNA, the CDR3 is TGCGCCAGCAGCTTGCAGGATTCCACCGGGGAGCTGTTTTTT. Protein sequence: CASSLQDSTGELFF.

This CDR3 is CASSVGGPSTDTQYF. The CDR3 coding sequence is TGTGCCAGCAGCGTAGGGGGTCCAAGCACAGATACGCAGTATTTT. This chain links TRBV9 with TRBJ2-3; the D is unclear. V lost 0 bases and J lost 0, with 8 bases in between. This CDR3 is built from 15 residues. CDR1 SGDLS and CDR2 YYNGEE come from the germline V gene.

The V gene is TRBV5-1, the J gene TRBJ1-2; D remains unclear. Germline V CDR1 and CDR2: SGHRS, YFSETQ. Deletions cut 7 bases from V and 0 bases from J, with 7 bases between. The CDR3 extends over 12 amino acids. The CDR3: CASFQSNYGYTF. DNA of the CDR3: TGCGCCAGCTTCCAATCTAACTATGGCTACACCTTC.